These T cell receptor beta chains were read from a single sample in a study of early T cells in non-severe SARS-CoV-2 infection. MiXCR was run by TCRdb on the 5' RACE reads, yielding one entry per CDR3 protein. The repertoire consists of about 64,000 distinct CDR3 sequences, with 7% to 9.5% occurring once and the leading ten covering under 15%. This specimen consisted of whole blood, obtained at baseline. Every receptor here comes from an adult who was a healthcare worker with PCR-confirmed SARS-CoV-2 infection or an uninfected control (not recorded which). Each CDR3 is given with its conserved first and last residue. A D gene is named only where the DNA matches it firmly. Only part of the rows carry a size: once, few, many, or a class if the clone is expanded.

.,TRBJ2-7,few,TRBV4-3,CASSQADYVRGDYEQYF,TGCGCCAGCAGCCAAGCAGATTACGTTAGAGGGGACTACGAGCAGTACTTC
TRBD2,TRBJ2-2,many,TRBV7-6,CASSWRQGGLAGSLGELFF,TGTGCCAGCAGCTGGAGACAGGGGGGACTAGCGGGATCCCTCGGGGAGCTGTTTTTT
.,TRBJ2-2,many,TRBV6-5,CASNRSPNTGELFF,TGTGCCAGCAATCGGTCCCCGAACACCGGGGAGCTGTTTTTT
.,TRBJ2-2,few,TRBV29-1,CSVLRQGYDTGELFF,TGCAGCGTCCTACGTCAGGGTTATGACACCGGGGAGCTGTTTTTT
TRBD2,TRBJ2-1,.,TRBV11-2,CANRSIAGRTYNEQFF,TGTGCCAACAGATCGATAGCGGGTAGAACCTACAATGAGCAGTTCTTC
TRBD1,TRBJ1-5,few,TRBV19,CASSMTGNGQPQHF,TGTGCCAGTAGTATGACAGGGAACGGTCAGCCCCAGCATTTT
TRBD2,TRBJ2-5,many,TRBV12-3/TRBV12-4,CASSLVAGGRETQYF,TGTGCCAGCAGTTTGGTGGCGGGAGGTCGAGAGACCCAGTACTTC
.,TRBJ2-7,.,TRBV2,CASSERGKGAYEQYF,TGTGCCAGCAGTGAACGAGGCAAAGGCGCCTACGAGCAGTACTTC
TRBD2,TRBJ2-1,.,TRBV6-1,CASSEGPGLDSEQFF,TGTGCCAGCAGTGAGGGCCCGGGACTAGATAGTGAGCAGTTCTTC
.,TRBJ1-5,.,TRBV6-5,CASSYPVGHSNQPQHF,TGTGCCAGCAGTTACCCTGTGGGACACTCTAATCAGCCCCAGCATTTT
.,TRBJ2-1,many,TRBV7-2,CASSLAVEYNEQFF,TGTGCCAGCAGCTTAGCGGTAGAATACAATGAGCAGTTCTTC
TRBD1,TRBJ1-1,many,TRBV20-1,CSAVSDRAAFF,TGCAGTGCTGTCTCGGACAGGGCGGCTTTCTTT
.,TRBJ2-1,.,TRBV7-9,CASSLVTNNEQFF,TGTGCCAGCAGCTTAGTTACGAATAATGAGCAGTTCTTC
.,TRBJ2-2,.,TRBV6-1,CASSETPFASNTGELFF,TGTGCCAGCAGTGAAACCCCGTTCGCATCGAACACCGGGGAGCTGTTTTTT
.,TRBJ2-5,many,TRBV9,CASSGRDSLGTQYF,TGTGCCAGCAGCGGCCGGGACTCCCTAGGGACCCAGTACTTC
.,TRBJ1-2,few,TRBV9,CASSGTGTNYGYTF,TGTGCCAGCAGCGGTACAGGGACTAACTATGGCTACACCTTC
.,TRBJ2-1,.,TRBV11-2,CASSTGNIGYNEQFF,TGTGCCAGCAGCACAGGGAACATAGGCTACAATGAGCAGTTCTTC
.,TRBJ2-3,many,TRBV4-1,CASSQDVSPTQYF,TGCGCCAGCAGCCAAGATGTGTCTCCTACGCAGTATTTT
.,TRBJ1-1,few,TRBV2,CASRYTEAFF,TGTGCCAGCCGGTACACTGAAGCTTTCTTT
.,TRBJ2-1,many,TRBV4-3,CASSQGAYNEQFF,TGCGCCAGCAGCCAAGGAGCGTACAATGAGCAGTTCTTC
TRBD1,TRBJ2-7,few,TRBV7-6,CASSWIDRGAAYEQYF,TGTGCCAGCAGCTGGATTGACAGGGGGGCCGCCTACGAGCAGTACTTC
TRBD2,TRBJ2-3,.,TRBV7-9,CASSRVAGVKADTQYF,TGTGCCAGCAGCCGGGTAGCGGGAGTAAAAGCAGATACGCAGTATTTT
.,TRBJ2-1,.,TRBV11-2,CASSPSLGVRGANEQFF,TGTGCCAGCAGCCCTTCGCTGGGTGTCCGTGGGGCCAATGAGCAGTTCTTC
TRBD2,TRBJ2-5,many,TRBV6-5,CASSGGGNGRGQETQYF,TGTGCCAGCAGCGGCGGAGGGAACGGGAGGGGTCAAGAGACCCAGTACTTC
TRBD2,TRBJ2-3,few,TRBV7-6,CASSPGLAGVFTDTQYF,TGTGCCAGCAGCCCTGGGCTAGCGGGAGTATTCACAGATACGCAGTATTTT
TRBD2,TRBJ2-3,few,TRBV5-5,CASSLGIAGGYTDTQYF,TGTGCCAGCAGCTTGGGGATAGCGGGAGGATACACAGATACGCAGTATTTT
.,TRBJ1-1,.,TRBV6-6,CASSPKAGNTEAFF,TGTGCCAGCAGTCCTAAGGCAGGGAACACTGAAGCTTTCTTT
TRBD1,TRBJ2-1,.,TRBV6-2/TRBV6-3,CASRRSGTGGNEQFF,TGTGCCAGCAGACGCAGTGGGACAGGGGGAAATGAGCAGTTCTTC
TRBD1,TRBJ2-7,many,TRBV7-6,CASSSSGTGAGEQYF,TGTGCCAGCAGCTCCTCCGGGACAGGGGCGGGCGAGCAGTACTTC
.,TRBJ1-1,.,TRBV20-1,CSARGWGGEDTEAFF,TGCAGTGCTAGAGGTTGGGGGGGAGAGGACACTGAAGCTTTCTTT
TRBD2,TRBJ2-1,few,TRBV5-4,CASRDGRGGGRAGGQFF,TGTGCCAGCAGGGACGGACGTGGTGGCGGGAGGGCCGGAGGGCAGTTCTTC
TRBD2,TRBJ2-1,few,TRBV7-7,CASSLIAGSQNEQFF,TGTGCTAGCAGCCTAATAGCGGGAAGTCAGAATGAGCAGTTCTTC